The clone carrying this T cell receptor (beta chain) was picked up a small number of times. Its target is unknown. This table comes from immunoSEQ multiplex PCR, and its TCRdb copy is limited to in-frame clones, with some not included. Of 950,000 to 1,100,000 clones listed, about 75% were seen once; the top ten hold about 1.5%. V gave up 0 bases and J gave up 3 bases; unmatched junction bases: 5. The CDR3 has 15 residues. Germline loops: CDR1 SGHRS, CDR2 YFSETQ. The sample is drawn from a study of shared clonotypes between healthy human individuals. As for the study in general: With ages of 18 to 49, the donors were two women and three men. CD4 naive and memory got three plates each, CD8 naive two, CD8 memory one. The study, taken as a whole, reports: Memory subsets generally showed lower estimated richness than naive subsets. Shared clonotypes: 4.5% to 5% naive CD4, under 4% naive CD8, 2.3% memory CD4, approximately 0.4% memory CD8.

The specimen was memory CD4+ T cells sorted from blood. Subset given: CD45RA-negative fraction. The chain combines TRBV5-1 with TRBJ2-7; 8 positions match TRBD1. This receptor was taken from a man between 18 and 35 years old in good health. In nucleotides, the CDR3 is TGCGCCAGCAGCTTGGACTTCGGACAGGGCTACGAGCAGTACTTC. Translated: CASSLDFGQGYEQYF.